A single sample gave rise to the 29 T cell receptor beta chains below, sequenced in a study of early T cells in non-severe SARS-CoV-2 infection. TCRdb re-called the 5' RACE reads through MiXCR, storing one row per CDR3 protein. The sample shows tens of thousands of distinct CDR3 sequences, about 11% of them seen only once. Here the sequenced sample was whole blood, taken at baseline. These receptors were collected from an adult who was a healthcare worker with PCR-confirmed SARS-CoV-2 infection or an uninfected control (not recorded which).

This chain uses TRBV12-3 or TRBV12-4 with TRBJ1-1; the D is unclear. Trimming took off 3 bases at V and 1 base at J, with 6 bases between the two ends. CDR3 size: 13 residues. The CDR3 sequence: CASSFQRNTEAFF. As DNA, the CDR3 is TGTGCCAGCAGTTTCCAGAGGAACACTGAAGCTTTCTTT.

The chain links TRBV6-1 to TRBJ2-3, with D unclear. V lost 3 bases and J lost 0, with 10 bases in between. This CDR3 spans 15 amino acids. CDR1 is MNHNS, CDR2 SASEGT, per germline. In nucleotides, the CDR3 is TGTGCCAGCAGTGACTCTCTACGGAGCACAGATACGCAGTATTTT. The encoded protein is CASSDSLRSTDTQYF.

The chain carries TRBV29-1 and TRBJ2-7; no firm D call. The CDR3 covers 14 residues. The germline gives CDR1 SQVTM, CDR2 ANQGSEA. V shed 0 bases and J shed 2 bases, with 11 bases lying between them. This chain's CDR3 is CSVEEDKATYEQYF. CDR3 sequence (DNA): TGCAGCGTTGAAGAAGACAAGGCCACCTACGAGCAGTACTTC.

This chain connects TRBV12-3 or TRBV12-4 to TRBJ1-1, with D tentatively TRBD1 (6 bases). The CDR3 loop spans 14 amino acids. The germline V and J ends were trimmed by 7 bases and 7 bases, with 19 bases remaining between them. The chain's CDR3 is CASNLNGGLGEAFF. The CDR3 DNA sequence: TGTGCCAGCAACCTCAATGGGGGGCTCGGTGAAGCTTTCTTT.

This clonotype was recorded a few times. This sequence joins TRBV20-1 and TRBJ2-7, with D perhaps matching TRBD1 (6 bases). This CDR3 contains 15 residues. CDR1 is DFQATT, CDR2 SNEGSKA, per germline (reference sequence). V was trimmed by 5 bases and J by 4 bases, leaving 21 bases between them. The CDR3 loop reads CSASQATGIRYEQYF. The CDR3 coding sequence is TGCAGTGCTTCCCAAGCGACAGGTATTCGTTACGAGCAGTACTTC.

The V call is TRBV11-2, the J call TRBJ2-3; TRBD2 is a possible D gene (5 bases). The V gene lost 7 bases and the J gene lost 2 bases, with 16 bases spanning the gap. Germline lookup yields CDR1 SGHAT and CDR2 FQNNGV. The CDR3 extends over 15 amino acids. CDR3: CASTRTGRDTDTQYF. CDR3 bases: TGTGCCAGCACCCGGACTGGACGAGACACAGATACGCAGTATTTT.

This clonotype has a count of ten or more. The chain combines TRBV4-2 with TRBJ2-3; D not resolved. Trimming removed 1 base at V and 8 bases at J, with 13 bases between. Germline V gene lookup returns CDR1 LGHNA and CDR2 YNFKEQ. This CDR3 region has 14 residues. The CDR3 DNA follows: TGTGCCAGCAGCCAAGCCCTAGGCGATGCTACGCAGTATTTT. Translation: CASSQALGDATQYF.

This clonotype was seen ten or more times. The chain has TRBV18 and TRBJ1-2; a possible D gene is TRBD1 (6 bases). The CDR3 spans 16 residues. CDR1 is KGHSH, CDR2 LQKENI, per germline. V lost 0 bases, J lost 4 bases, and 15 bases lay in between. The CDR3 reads CASSPPTGPASYGYTF. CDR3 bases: TGTGCCAGCTCACCACCTACAGGGCCCGCTAGCTATGGCTACACCTTC.

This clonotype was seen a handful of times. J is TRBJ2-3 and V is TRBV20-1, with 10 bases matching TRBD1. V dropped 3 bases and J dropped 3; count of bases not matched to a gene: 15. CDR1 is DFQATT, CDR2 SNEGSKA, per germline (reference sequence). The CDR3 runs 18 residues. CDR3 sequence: CSARFTPGQGFGTDTQYF. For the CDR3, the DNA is TGCAGTGCTAGGTTCACACCGGGACAGGGGTTTGGAACAGATACGCAGTATTTT.

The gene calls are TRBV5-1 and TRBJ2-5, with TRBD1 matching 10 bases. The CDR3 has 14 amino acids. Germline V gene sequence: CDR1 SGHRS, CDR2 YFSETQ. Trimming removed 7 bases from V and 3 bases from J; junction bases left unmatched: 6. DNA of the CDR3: TGCGCCAGCGGGGGGACAGGGGCTAAAGAGACCCAGTACTTC. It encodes CASGGTGAKETQYF.

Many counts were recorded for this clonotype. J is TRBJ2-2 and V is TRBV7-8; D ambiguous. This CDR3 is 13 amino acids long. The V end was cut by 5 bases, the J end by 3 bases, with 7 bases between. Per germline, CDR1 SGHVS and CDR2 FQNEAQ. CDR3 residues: CASSPRDTGELFF. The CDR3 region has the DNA TGTGCCAGCAGCCCTAGGGACACCGGGGAGCTGTTTTTT.

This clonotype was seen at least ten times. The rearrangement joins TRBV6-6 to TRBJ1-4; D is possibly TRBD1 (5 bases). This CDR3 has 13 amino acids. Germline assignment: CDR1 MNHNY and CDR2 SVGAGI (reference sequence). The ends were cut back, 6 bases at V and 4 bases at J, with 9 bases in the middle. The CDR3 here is CASSFDSNEKLFF. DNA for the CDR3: TGTGCCAGCAGCTTCGACAGTAATGAAAAACTGTTTTTT.

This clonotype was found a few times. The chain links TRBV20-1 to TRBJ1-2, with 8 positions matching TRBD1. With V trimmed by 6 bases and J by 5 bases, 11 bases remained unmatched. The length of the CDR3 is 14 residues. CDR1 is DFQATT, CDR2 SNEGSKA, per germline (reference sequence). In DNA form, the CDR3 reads TGCAGTGCAGATCCGGGACAGGAATTTTATGGCTACACCTTC. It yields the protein CSADPGQEFYGYTF.

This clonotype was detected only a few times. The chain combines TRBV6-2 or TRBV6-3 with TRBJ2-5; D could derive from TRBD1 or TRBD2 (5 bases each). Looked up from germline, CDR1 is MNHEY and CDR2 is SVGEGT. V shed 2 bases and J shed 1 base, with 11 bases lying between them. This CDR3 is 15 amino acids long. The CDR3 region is CASSYEGSFQETQYF. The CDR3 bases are TGTGCCAGCAGTTACGAGGGGAGCTTCCAAGAGACCCAGTACTTC.

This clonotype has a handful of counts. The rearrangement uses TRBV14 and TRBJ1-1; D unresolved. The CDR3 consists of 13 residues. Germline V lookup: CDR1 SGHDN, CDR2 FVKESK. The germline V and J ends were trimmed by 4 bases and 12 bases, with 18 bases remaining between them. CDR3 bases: TGTGCCAGCAGCCCCCGCGGCCAGTCGGTGACTTTCTTT. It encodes CASSPRGQSVTFF.

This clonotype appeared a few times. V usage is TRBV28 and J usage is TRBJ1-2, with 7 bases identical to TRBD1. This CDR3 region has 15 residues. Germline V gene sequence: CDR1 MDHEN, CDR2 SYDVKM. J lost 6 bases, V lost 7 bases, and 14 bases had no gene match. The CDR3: CASKKPGQITNGYTF. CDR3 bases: TGTGCCAGCAAGAAGCCGGGACAGATAACCAATGGCTACACCTTC.

The CDR3 nucleotides read TGTGCCAGCAGTTCCAGGGGGGGAGCCAAAAACATTCAGTACTTC. This encodes CASSSRGGAKNIQYF. The chain carries TRBV28 and TRBJ2-4; D could derive from TRBD1 or TRBD2 (7 bases each). This CDR3 has 15 amino acids. Germline CDR1 reads MDHEN; CDR2 reads SYDVKM. Between the trimmed V and J ends, which lost 4 bases and 0 bases, there was a span of 10 bases.

The CDR3 coding sequence is TGTGCCAGCAGCCAAGACCCGGGCACTGAAGCTTTCTTT. It codes for CASSQDPGTEAFF. The rearrangement uses TRBV3-1 and TRBJ1-1, with D unclear. Germline CDR1 is LGHDT and CDR2 is YNNKEL (reference sequence). This CDR3 has 13 residues. V was trimmed by 0 bases and J by 4 bases, leaving 6 bases between them.

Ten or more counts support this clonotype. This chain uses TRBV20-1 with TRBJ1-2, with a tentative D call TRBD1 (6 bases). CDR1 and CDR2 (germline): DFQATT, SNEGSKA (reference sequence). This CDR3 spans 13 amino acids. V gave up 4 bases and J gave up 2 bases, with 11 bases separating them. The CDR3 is CSATTGMNYGYTF. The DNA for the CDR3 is TGCAGTGCTACGACAGGAATGAACTATGGCTACACCTTC.

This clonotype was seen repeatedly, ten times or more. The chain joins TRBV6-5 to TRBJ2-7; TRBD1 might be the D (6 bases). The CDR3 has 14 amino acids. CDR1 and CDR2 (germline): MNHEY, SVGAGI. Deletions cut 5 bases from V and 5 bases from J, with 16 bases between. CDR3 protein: CASSATGPPNEQYF. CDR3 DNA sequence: TGTGCCAGCAGTGCCACAGGGCCCCCCAACGAGCAGTACTTC.

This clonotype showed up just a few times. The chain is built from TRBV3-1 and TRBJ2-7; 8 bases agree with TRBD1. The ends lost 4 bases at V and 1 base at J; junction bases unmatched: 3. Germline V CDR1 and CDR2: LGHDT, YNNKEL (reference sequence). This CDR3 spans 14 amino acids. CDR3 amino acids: CASSRDRGSYEQYF. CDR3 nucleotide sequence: TGTGCCAGCAGCCGAGACAGGGGATCCTACGAGCAGTACTTC.

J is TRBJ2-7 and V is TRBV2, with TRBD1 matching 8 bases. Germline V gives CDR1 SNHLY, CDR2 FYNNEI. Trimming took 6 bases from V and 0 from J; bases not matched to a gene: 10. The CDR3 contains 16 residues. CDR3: CASSVLGDRFSYEQYF. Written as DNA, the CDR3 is TGTGCCAGCAGCGTGCTGGGGGACAGGTTCTCCTACGAGCAGTACTTC.

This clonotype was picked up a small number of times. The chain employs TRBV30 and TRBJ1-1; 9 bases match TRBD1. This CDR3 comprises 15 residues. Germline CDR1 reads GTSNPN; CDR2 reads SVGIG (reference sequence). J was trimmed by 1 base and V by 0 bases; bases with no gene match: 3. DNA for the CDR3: TGTGCCTGGAGTGTAATGGACAGGGGGAACACTGAAGCTTTCTTT. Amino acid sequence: CAWSVMDRGNTEAFF.

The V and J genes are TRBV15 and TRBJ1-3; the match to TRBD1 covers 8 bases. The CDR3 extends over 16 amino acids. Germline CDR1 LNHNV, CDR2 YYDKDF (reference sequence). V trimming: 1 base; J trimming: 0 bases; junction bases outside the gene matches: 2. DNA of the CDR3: TGTGCCACCAGCAGAGGGGACAGGCTCTCTGGAAACACCATATATTTT. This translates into CATSRGDRLSGNTIYF.

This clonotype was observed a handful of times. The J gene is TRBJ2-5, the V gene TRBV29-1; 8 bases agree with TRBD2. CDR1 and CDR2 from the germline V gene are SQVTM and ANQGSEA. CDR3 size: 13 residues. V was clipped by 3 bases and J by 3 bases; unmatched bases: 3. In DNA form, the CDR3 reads TGCAGCGTTGAGGCGGGGGGCGAAGAGACCCAGTACTTC. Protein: CSVEAGGEETQYF.

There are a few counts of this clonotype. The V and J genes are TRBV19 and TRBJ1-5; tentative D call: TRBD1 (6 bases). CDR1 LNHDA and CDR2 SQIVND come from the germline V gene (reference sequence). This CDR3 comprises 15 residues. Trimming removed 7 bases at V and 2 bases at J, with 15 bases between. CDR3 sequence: CASIPQGIGNQPQHF. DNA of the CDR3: TGTGCCAGTATCCCCCAGGGGATCGGCAATCAGCCCCAGCATTTT.

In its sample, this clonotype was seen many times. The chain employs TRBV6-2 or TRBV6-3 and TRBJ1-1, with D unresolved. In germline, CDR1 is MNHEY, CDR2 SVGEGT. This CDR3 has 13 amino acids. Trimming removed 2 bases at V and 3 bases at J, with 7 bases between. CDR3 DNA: TGTGCCAGCAGTTACGAGGAAGACACTGAAGCTTTCTTT. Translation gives CASSYEEDTEAFF.

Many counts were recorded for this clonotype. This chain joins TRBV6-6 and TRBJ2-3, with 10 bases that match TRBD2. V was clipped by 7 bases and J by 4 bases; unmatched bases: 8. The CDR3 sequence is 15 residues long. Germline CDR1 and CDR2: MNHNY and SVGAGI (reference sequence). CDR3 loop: CASNPASGGADTQYF. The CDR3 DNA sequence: TGTGCCAGCAACCCAGCTAGCGGGGGTGCAGATACGCAGTATTTT.

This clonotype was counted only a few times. In DNA, the CDR3 is TGTGCCAGCAGTTTCCCTCTCCGGGGAGAGACCCAGTACTTC. It encodes CASSFPLRGETQYF. This sequence joins TRBV28 and TRBJ2-5; TRBD2 is a possible D gene (5 bases). The germline CDR1 and CDR2 sequences are MDHEN and SYDVKM. The CDR3 runs 14 residues. With 3 bases removed from V and 4 bases from J, the gap between germline ends came to 12 bases.